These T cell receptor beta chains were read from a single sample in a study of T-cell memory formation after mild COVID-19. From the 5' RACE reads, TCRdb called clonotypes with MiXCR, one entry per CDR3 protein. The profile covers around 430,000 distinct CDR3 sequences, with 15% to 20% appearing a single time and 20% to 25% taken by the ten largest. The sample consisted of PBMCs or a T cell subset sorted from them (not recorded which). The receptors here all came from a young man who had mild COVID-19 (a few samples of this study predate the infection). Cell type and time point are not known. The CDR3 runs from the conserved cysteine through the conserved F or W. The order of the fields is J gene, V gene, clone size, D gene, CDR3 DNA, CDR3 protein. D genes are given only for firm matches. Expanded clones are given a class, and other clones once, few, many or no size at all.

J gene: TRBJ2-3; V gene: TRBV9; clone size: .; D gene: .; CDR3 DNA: TGTGCCAGCAATAGCCAGGCGCTGGGCACAGATACGCAGTATTTT; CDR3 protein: CASNSQALGTDTQYF
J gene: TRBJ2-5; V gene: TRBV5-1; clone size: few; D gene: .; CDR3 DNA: TGCGCCAGCAGCCGGGACTCCGAGGTCCAGTACTTC; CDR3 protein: CASSRDSEVQYF
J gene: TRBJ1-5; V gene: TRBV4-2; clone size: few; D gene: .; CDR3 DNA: TGTGCCAGCAGCGGAAGGAAGCCCCAGCATTTT; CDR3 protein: CASSGRKPQHF
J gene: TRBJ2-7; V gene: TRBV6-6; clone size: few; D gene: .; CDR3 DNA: TGTGCCAGCATCGGCGCAAGCTCCTACGAGCAGTACTTC; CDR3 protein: CASIGASSYEQYF
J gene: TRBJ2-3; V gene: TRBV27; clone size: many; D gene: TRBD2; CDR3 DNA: TGTGCCAGCAGCCGGAGTAGCGGGGGGGTTTCAGATACGCAGTATTTT; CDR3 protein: CASSRSSGGVSDTQYF
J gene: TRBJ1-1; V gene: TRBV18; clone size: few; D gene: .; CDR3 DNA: TGTGCCAGCTCACCAAATGAGATGCAAAACACTGAAGCTTTCTTT; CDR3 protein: CASSPNEMQNTEAFF
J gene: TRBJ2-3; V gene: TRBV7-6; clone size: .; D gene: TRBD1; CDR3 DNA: TGTGCCAGCAGCGTTGCTACAGGGGGCCTAGATACGCAGTATTTT; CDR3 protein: CASSVATGGLDTQYF
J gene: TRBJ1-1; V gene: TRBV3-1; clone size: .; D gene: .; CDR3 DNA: TGTGCCAGCAGCCAATCTTACAAGATGAACACTGAAGCTTTCTTT; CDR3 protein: CASSQSYKMNTEAFF
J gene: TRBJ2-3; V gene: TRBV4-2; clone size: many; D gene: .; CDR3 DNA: TGTGCCAGCAGCCGCGAATCGACAGATACGCAGTATTTT; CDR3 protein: CASSRESTDTQYF
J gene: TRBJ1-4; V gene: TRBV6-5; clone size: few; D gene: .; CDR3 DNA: TGTGCCAGCAGTTACGGGTCAACTAATGAAAAACTGTTTTTT; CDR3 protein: CASSYGSTNEKLFF
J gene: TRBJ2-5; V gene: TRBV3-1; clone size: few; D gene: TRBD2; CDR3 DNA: TGTGCCAGCAGCCAAGAAGCGGGACCCCGGTCAGCATTC; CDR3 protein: CASSQEAGPRSAF
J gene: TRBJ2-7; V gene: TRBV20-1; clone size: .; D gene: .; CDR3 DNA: TGCAGTGCTATCCCGGACAGCCAGTACGAGCAGTACTTC; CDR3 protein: CSAIPDSQYEQYF
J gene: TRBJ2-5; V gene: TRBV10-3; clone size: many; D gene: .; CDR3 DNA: TGTGCCATCAGTGGCTTCGGCAGGGCGGGAGAGACCCAGTACTTC; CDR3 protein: CAISGFGRAGETQYF
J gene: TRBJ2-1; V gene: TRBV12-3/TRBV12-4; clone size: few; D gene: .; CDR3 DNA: TGTGCCAGCAGTTTAGCTGGGGGGAAAGGCAATGAGCAGTTCTTC; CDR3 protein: CASSLAGGKGNEQFF
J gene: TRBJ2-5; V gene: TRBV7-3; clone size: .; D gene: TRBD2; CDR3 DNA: TGTGCCAGCAGCTTAACCGGTTCTAGCGGCGAGACCCAGTACTTC; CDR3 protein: CASSLTGSSGETQYF
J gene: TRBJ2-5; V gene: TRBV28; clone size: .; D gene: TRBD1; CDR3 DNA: TGTGCCAGCAGTTCCACTATAAGGGGGCAGGGAGAGACCCAGTACTTC; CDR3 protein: CASSSTIRGQGETQYF
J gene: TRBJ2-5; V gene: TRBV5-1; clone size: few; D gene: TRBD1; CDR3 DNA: TGCGCCAGCAGCTTGGAGGGGACAGGGTTTCATAAGACCCAGTACTTC; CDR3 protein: CASSLEGTGFHKTQYF
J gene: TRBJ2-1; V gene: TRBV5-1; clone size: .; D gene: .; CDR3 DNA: TGCGCCAGCAGCTTGGCCACAGGGGGGGGTGAGCAGTTCTTC; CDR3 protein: CASSLATGGGEQFF
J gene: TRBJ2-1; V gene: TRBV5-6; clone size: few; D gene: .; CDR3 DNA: TGTGCCAGCAGCTTGGCGGTTGGCGGGCCTTACAATGAGCAGTTCTTC; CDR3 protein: CASSLAVGGPYNEQFF
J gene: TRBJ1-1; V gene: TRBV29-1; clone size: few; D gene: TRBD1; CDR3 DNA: TGCAGCGTTCCGGGACAGGGGGCCTACAGCTCAGCTTTCTTT; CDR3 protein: CSVPGQGAYSSAFF
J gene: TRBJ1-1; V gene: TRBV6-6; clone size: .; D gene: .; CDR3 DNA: TGTGCCAGCAGTTTCGGGCCTTCGACTGAAGCTTTCTTT; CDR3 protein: CASSFGPSTEAFF
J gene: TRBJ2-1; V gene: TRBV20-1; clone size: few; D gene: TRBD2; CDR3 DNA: TGCAGTGCTAGTTGGTCTAGCGGTAACAATGAGCAGTTCTTC; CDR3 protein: CSASWSSGNNEQFF
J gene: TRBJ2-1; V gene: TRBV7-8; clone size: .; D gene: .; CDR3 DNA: TGTGCCAGCAGCTTAGCGGGGCGGAGCTCCTACAATGAGCAGTTCTTC; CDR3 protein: CASSLAGRSSYNEQFF
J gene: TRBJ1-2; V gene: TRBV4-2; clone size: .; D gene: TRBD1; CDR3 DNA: TGTGCCAGCAGCCAAGGCAACAGGGGATCGAATGGCTACACCTTC; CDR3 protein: CASSQGNRGSNGYTF
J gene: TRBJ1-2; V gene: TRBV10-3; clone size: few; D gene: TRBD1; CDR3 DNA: TGTGCCATCAGTGAGTCCGACAGGGGCTATGGCTACACCTTC; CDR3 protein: CAISESDRGYGYTF